This paragraph covers one TCR beta chain sequence. This sample is drawn from a study of blood T cell repertoires in COVID-19. Data came from immunoSEQ multiplex PCR; TCRdb stores just in-frame clones and leaves some out. The repertoire has about 58,000 clones, 75% to 90% of them found once; the top ten carry 14%. After removal of 7 bases from V and 4 bases from J, the junction contained 5 bases not matched to a gene. The CDR3 extends over 14 amino acids. CDR1 is LGHDT, CDR2 YNNKEL, per germline (reference sequence). Sequenced sample: peripheral blood. The rearrangement joins TRBV3-1 (or the pseudogene TRBV3-2) to TRBJ1-5; TRBD1 matches at 9 bases. The TCR sequence derives from a woman in her sixties or seventies with active COVID-19. CDR3 coding DNA: TGTGCCAGCAACACAGGGGGCGCGAATCAGCCCCAGCATTTT. Translation: CASNTGGANQPQHF.